The next 9 T cell receptor beta chains were all read from a single sample in a study of blood T cell repertoires in COVID-19 (TCRdb year 2020). Libraries came from the immunoSEQ multiplex PCR assay. In TCRdb, the immuneACCESS table is reduced to in-frame sequences with V and J assigned. These tables do not hold every clone; where another copy was compared, an unresolved V gene accounts for under half, and the others remain unexplained. Counted in this sample were approximately 290,000 clones; around 89% of them appeared once. The biggest ten clones account for around 0.84% of the sample. The sample taken for sequencing was peripheral blood. These receptors came from a young man with acute or convalescent COVID-19.

This clone was seen just once. The gene calls are TRBV21-1 and TRBJ1-1; the DNA was not used to check the table's D call, TRBD1. TRBV21-1 is reported as a pseudogene. The CDR3 is made up of 14 amino acids. In DNA, the CDR3 is TGTGCCAGCAGCCGGACAGGGCCCCGGACTGAAGCTTTCTTT. It encodes CASSRTGPRTEAFF.

The V call is TRBV6-5, the J call TRBJ1-1; D gene uncertain. Per germline, CDR1 MNHEY and CDR2 SVGAGI. The length of the CDR3 is 13 residues. V lost 7 bases, J lost 0 bases, and 9 bases lay in between. DNA for the CDR3: TGTGCCAGCACTGGTAGTCTGAACACTGAAGCTTTCTTT. Protein: CASTGSLNTEAFF.

J is TRBJ2-6 and V is TRBV7-6, with D perhaps matching TRBD2 (7 bases). Looked up from germline, CDR1 is SGHVS and CDR2 is FNYEAQ. V shed 1 base and J shed 4 bases, with 11 bases lying between them. The CDR3 loop spans 16 amino acids. In nucleotides, the CDR3 is TGTGCCAGCAGCTTAGAGGGGGGGGCCGGGGCCAACGTCCTGACTTTC. Protein sequence: CASSLEGGAGANVLTF.

This clone was found once. This chain joins TRBV5-1 and TRBJ2-7; D unresolved. Trimming left V 0 bases short and J 3 bases short, with 10 bases between. The CDR3 is 14 amino acids. Per germline, CDR1 SGHRS and CDR2 YFSETQ. The CDR3 loop reads CASSLVPEDYEQYF. The CDR3 DNA follows: TGCGCCAGCAGCTTGGTTCCCGAGGACTACGAGCAGTACTTC.

This clone has more than one count but fewer than ten. J is TRBJ1-6 and V is TRBV19; perhaps TRBD1 as D (6 bases). Germline V gene data show CDR1 as LNHDA and CDR2 as SQIVND (reference sequence). The CDR3 contains 16 residues. V lost 3 bases to trimming and J lost 6 bases, with 15 bases between them. CDR3 DNA sequence: TGTGCCAGTAGTATCGACTCGACAGGCTCTAATTCACCCCTCCACTTT. It translates to CASSIDSTGSNSPLHF.

This clone was found once. The genes are TRBV28 and TRBJ1-2, with 10 bases matching TRBD1. Germline CDR1 MDHEN, CDR2 SYDVKM. This CDR3 is 15 amino acids long. V lost 3 bases to trimming and J lost 5 bases; unmatched junction nucleotides: 6. The DNA of the CDR3 is TGTGCCAGCAGTTTCGCGAGGACAGGGGGGTATGGCTACACCTTC. Translating gives CASSFARTGGYGYTF.

V gene TRBV12-3 or TRBV12-4 combines with J gene TRBJ2-2; no firm D call. CDR3 length: 13 residues. Trimming shortened V by 6 bases and J by 5 bases, and 10 bases separated the two germline ends. The CDR3 here is CASSPSLTGELFF. The CDR3 bases are TGTGCCAGCAGCCCCTCTTTGACCGGGGAGCTGTTTTTT.

The genes are TRBV5-6 and TRBJ2-7; D may be TRBD2 (6 bases). Trimming took off 2 bases at V and 4 bases at J, with 10 bases between the two ends. Germline V gives CDR1 SGHDT, CDR2 YYEEEE. This CDR3 comprises 13 residues. The CDR3, as DNA: TGTGCCAGCAGCTTACCAGGGAGGTACGAGCAGTACTTC. Translating gives CASSLPGRYEQYF.

The V gene is TRBV9, the J gene TRBJ2-2, with D possibly matching TRBD2 (6 bases). The germline CDR1 and CDR2 sequences are SGDLS and YYNGEE. Trimming took 4 bases from V and 1 from J, leaving 14 bases between them. The CDR3 totals 16 residues. The CDR3 region is CASSPRDFKNTGELFF. As DNA, the CDR3 is TGTGCCAGCAGCCCACGGGACTTCAAGAACACCGGGGAGCTGTTTTTT.